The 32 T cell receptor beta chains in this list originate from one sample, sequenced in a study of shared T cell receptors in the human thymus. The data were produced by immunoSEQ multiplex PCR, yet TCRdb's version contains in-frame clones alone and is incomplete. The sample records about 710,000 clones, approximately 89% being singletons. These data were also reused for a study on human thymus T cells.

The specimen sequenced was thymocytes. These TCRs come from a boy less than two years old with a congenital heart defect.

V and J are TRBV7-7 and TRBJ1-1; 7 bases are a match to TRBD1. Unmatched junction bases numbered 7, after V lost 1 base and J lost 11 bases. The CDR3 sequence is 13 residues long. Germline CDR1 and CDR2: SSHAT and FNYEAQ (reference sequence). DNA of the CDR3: TGTGCCAGCAGCTTAGGGGGACAGTCCCAGGCTTTCTTT. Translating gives CASSLGGQSQAFF. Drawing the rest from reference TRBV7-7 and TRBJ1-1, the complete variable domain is GAGVSQSPRYKVTKRGQDVTLRCDPISSHATLYWYQQALGQGPEFLTYFNYEAQPDKSGLPSDRFSAERPEGSISTLTIQRTEQRDSAMYRCASSLGGQSQAFFGQGTRLTVV.

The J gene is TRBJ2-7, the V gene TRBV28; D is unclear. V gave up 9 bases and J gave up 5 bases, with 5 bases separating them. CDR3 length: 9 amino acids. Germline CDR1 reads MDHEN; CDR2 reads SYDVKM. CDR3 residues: CASNHEQYF. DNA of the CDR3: TGTGCCAGTAATCACGAGCAGTACTTC.

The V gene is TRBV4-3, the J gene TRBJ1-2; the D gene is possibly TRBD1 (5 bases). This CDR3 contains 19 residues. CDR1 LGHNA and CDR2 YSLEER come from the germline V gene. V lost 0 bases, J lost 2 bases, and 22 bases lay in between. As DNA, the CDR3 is TGCGCCAGCAGCCAAGATTCCCTAGTTGTAGGGGCCCTCAACTATGGCTACACCTTC. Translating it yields CASSQDSLVVGALNYGYTF.

The CDR3 DNA follows: TGTGCCAGCAGCTGCCAGGGACAGGGAAAAGACACTGAAGCTTTCTTT. As protein: CASSCQGQGKDTEAFF. The chain links TRBV11-2 to TRBJ1-1; 9 bases are a match to TRBD1. The CDR3 has 16 amino acids. V was clipped by 4 bases and J by 3 bases; unmatched bases: 9. Germline CDR1 reads SGHAT; CDR2 reads FQNNGV.

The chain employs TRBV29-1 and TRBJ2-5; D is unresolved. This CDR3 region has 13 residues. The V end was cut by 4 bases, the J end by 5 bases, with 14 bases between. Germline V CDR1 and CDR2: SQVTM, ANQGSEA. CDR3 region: CSVATGERETQYF. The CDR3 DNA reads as TGCAGCGTTGCCACGGGTGAACGGGAGACCCAGTACTTC.

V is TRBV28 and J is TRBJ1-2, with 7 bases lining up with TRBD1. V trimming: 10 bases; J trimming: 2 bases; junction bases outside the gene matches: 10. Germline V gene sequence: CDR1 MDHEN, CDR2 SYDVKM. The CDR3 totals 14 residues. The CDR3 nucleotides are TGTGCCACCGTCGACAGGGCCCGCAACTATGGCTACACCTTC. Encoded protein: CATVDRARNYGYTF.

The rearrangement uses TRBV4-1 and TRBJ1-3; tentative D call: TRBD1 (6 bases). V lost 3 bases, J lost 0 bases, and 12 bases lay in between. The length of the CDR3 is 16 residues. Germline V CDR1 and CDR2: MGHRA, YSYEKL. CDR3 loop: CASSHRQADSGNTIYF. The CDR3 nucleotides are TGCGCCAGCAGCCATAGACAGGCCGACTCTGGAAACACCATATATTTT.

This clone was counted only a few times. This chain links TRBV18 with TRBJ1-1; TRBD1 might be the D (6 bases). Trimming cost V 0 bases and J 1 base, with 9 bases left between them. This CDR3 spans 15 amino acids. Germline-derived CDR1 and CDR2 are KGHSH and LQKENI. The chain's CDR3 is CASSPPQGTNTEAFF. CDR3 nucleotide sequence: TGTGCCAGCTCACCACCACAGGGCACGAACACTGAAGCTTTCTTT.

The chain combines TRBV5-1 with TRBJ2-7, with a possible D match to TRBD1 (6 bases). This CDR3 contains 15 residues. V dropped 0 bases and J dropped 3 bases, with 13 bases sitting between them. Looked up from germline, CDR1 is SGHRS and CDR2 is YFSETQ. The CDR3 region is CASSLVAGAIYEQYF. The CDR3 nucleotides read TGCGCCAGCAGCTTGGTGGCAGGGGCGATCTACGAGCAGTACTTC.

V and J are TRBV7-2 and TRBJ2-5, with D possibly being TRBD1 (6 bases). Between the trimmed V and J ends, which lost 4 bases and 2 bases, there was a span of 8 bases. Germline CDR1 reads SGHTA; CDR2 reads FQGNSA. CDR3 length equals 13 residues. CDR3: CASSSGTQETQYF. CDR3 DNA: TGTGCCAGCAGCTCCGGGACACAAGAGACCCAGTACTTC.

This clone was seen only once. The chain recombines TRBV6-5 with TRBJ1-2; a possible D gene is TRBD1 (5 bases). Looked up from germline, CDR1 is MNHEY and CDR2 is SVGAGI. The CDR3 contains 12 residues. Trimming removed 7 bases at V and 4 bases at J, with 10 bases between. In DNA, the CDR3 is TGTGCCAGCAAGGGGAGGCCCTATGGCTACACCTTC. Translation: CASKGRPYGYTF.

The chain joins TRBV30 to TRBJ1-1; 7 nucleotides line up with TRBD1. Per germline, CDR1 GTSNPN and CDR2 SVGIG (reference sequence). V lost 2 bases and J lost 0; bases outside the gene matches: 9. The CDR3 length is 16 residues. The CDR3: CAWSIAGTDMNTEAFF. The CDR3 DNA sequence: TGTGCCTGGAGTATCGCCGGGACAGACATGAACACTGAAGCTTTCTTT.

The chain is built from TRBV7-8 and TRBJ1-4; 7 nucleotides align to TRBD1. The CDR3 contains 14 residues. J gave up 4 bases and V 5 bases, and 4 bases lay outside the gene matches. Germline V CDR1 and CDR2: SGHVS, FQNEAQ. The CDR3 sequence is CASSATGNNEKLFF. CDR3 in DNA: TGTGCCAGCAGCGCGACAGGGAATAATGAAAAACTGTTTTTT.

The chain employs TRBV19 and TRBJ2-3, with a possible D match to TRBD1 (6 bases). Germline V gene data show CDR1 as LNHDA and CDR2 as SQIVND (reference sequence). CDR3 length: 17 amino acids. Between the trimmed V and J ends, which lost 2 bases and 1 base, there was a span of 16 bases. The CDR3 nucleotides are TGTGCCAGTAGTATAAGGGGGAAGGACCGTCGCACAGATACGCAGTATTTT. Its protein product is CASSIRGKDRRTDTQYF. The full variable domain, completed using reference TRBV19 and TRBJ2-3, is DGGITQSPKYLFRKEGQNVTLSCEQNLNHDAMYWYRQDPGQGLRLIYYSQIVNDFQKGDIAEGYSVSREKKESFPLTVTSAQKNPTAFYLCASSIRGKDRRTDTQYFGPGTRLTVL.

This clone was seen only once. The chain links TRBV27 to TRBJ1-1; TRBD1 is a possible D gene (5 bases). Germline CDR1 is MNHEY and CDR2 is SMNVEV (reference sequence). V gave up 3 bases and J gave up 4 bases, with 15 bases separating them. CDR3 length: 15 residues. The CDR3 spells CASSFARAGGTEAFF. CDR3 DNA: TGTGCCAGCAGTTTCGCCCGGGCGGGGGGCACTGAAGCTTTCTTT.

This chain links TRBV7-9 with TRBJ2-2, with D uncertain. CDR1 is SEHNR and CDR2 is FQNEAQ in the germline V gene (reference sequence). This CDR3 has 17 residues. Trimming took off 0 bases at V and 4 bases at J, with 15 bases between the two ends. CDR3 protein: CASSLAQRSAVTGELFF. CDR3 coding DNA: TGTGCCAGCAGCTTAGCGCAGAGATCCGCGGTCACCGGGGAGCTGTTTTTT.

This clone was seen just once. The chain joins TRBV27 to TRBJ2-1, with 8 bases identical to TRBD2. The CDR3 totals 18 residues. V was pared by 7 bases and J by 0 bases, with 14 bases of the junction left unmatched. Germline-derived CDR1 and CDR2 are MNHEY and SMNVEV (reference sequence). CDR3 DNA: TGTGCCAGCACCCCAAGGCCTACTAGCGGTCCCTCCTACAATGAGCAGTTCTTC. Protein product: CASTPRPTSGPSYNEQFF.

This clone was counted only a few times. The CDR3 reads CASRETSGRPSRFYEQYF. CDR3 in DNA: TGTGCCAGCAGAGAGACTAGCGGGAGACCCTCTCGTTTCTACGAGCAGTACTTC. The chain joins TRBV2 to TRBJ2-7; 12 positions agree with TRBD2. The CDR3 loop spans 18 amino acids. J gave up 3 bases and V 6 bases, and 15 bases lay outside the gene matches. Germline CDR1 SNHLY, CDR2 FYNNEI.

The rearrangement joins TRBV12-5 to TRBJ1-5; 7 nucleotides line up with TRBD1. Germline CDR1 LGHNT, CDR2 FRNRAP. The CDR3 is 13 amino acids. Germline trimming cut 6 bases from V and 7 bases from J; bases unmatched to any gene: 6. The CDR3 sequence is CASGNSQGQPQHF. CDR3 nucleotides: TGTGCTAGTGGGAACTCACAGGGGCAGCCCCAGCATTTT.

The CDR3 spells CASSKDRVHYEQYF. In nucleotides, the CDR3 is TGTGCCAGCTCTAAAGACAGGGTTCACTACGAGCAGTACTTC. The chain carries TRBV18 and TRBJ2-7; 7 bases match TRBD1. The germline gives CDR1 KGHSH, CDR2 LQKENI. Trimming removed 6 bases from V and 3 bases from J; junction bases left unmatched: 8. This CDR3 spans 14 amino acids.

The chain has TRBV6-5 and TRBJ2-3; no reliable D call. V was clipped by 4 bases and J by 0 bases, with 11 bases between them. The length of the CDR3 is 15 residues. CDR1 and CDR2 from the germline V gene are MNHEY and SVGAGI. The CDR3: CASSSQEESTDTQYF. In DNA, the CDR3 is TGTGCCAGCAGTTCCCAAGAGGAGAGCACAGATACGCAGTATTTT.

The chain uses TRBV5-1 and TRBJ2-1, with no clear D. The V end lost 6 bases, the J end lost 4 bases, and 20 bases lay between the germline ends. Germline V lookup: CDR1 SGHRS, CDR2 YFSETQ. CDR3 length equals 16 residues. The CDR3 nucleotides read TGCGCCAGCAACCCAAGGTTGGGCAATCCTTACAATGAGCAGTTCTTC. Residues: CASNPRLGNPYNEQFF.

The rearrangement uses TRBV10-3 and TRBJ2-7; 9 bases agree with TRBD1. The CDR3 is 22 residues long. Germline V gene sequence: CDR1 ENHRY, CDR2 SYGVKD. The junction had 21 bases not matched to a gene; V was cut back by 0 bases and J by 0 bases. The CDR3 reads CAISESNCEGGQGTNPSYEQYF. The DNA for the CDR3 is TGTGCCATCAGTGAGTCGAATTGTGAGGGCGGACAGGGGACTAACCCCTCCTACGAGCAGTACTTC.

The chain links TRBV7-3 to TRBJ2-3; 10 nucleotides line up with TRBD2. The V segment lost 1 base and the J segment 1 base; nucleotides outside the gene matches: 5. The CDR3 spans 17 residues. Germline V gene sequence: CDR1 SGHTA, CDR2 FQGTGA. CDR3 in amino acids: CASSLSPSGSRTDTQYF. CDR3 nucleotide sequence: TGTGCCAGCAGCTTAAGCCCTAGCGGGAGTCGCACAGATACGCAGTATTTT.

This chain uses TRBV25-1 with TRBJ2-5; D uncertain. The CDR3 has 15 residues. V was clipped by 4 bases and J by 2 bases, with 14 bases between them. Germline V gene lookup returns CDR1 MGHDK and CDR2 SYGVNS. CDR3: CASSGPSAQQETQYF. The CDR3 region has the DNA TGTGCCAGCAGTGGGCCCTCAGCGCAGCAAGAGACCCAGTACTTC.

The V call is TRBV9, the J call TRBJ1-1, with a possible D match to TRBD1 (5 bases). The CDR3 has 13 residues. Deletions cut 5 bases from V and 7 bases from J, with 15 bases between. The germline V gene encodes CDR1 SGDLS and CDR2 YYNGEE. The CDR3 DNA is TGTGCCAGCAGTCCCACTCCCCAGGGTGAAGCTTTCTTT. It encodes CASSPTPQGEAFF.

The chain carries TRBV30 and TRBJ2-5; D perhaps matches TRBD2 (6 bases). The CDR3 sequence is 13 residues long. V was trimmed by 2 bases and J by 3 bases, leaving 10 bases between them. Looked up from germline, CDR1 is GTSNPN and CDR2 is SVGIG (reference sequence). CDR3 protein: CAWSRDLEETQYF. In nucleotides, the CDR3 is TGTGCCTGGAGTCGGGACTTAGAAGAGACCCAGTACTTC.

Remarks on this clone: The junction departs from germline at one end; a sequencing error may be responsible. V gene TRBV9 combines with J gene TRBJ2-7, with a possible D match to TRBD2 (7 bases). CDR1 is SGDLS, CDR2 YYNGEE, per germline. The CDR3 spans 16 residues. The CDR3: CASSVDLGGRSSEQYF. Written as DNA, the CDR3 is TGTGCCAGCAGCGTAGATTTGGGGGGGCGATCCTCCGAGCAGTACTTC.

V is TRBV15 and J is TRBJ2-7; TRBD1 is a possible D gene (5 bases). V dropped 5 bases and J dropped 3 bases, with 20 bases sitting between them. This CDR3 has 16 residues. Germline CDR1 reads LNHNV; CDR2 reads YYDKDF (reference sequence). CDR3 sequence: CATSGRLPGNDYEQYF. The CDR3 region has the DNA TGTGCCACCAGCGGGCGCCTGCCAGGGAATGACTACGAGCAGTACTTC.

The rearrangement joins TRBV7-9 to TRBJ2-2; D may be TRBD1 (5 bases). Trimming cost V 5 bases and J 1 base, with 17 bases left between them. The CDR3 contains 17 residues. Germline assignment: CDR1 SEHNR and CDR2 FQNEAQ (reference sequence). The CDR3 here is CASSPRHWTMNTGELFF. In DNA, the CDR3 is TGTGCCAGCAGCCCAAGACACTGGACAATGAACACCGGGGAGCTGTTTTTT.

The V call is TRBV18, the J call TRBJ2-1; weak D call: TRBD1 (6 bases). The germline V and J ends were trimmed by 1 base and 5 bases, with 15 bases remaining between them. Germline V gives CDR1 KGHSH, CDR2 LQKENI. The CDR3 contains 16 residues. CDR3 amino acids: CASSPQRQGQDNEQFF. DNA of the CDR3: TGTGCCAGCTCACCACAGAGGCAGGGGCAAGACAATGAGCAGTTCTTC. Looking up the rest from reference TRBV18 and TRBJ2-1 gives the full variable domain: NAGVMQNPRHLVRRRGQEARLRCSPMKGHSHVYWYRQLPEEGLKFMVYLQKENIIDESGMPKERFSAEFPKEGPSILRIQQVVRGDSAAYFCASSPQRQGQDNEQFFGPGTRLTVL.

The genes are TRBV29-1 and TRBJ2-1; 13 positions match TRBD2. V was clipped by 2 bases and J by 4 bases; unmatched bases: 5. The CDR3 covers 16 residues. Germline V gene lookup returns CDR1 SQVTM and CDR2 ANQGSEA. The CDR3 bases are TGCAGCGTTGAACCCCAGGGACTAGCGGGATACAATGAGCAGTTCTTC. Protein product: CSVEPQGLAGYNEQFF.